This entry lists 3 T cell receptor beta chains sequenced from one sample in a study of identical twins (dated by TCRdb to about 2016). The library was built by means of 5' RACE. Instrument on record: Illumina HiSeq 2000. Clones were called with MiXCR by TCRdb after fastp trimmed the public reads at Q25, and only in-frame beta chains were retained. Each entry is one CDR3 protein sequence, shown with its most common DNA and genes. This sample lists around 490,000 distinct CDR3 sequences; 20% to 25% were detected once. The ten largest clones take up more than 0.4% of the sample. The data also belong to a second study, concerning yellow fever vaccine responses in identical twins.

The source material was CD4+ T cells sorted from blood. Every receptor here comes from a woman under 30 in good health.

This clonotype has a handful of counts. This rearrangement joins TRBV4-2 to TRBJ1-4; D not certain. Per the germline V gene, CDR1 is LGHNA and CDR2 is YNFKEQ. The CDR3 length is 16 residues. V lost 0 bases, J lost 0 bases, and 8 bases lay in between. In DNA form, the CDR3 reads TGTGCCAGCAGCCAAGAAACGACCGCAACTAATGAAAAACTGTTTTTT. Residues: CASSQETTATNEKLFF.

The rearrangement uses TRBV29-1 and TRBJ2-3; unclear D gene. V gave up 3 bases and J gave up 0 bases, with 4 bases separating them. The CDR3 contains 12 residues. Germline V lookup: CDR1 SQVTM, CDR2 ANQGSEA. CDR3 coding DNA: TGCAGCGTTGACCATAGCACAGATACGCAGTATTTT. Translated, it gives CSVDHSTDTQYF.

The chain uses TRBV5-4 and TRBJ2-7; D is unclear. Germline V gene lookup returns CDR1 SGHNT and CDR2 YYREEE (reference sequence). This CDR3 is 14 amino acids long. V was pared by 0 bases and J by 2 bases, with 9 bases between. The CDR3 nucleotides read TGTGCCAGCAGCTTGGTCCCGGATGCCTACGAGCAGTACGTC. This encodes CASSLVPDAYEQYV.